What follows are 20 T cell receptor beta chains derived from one specimen sequenced in a study of blood T cell repertoires in COVID-19. Profiled with immunoSEQ multiplex PCR; TCRdb holds only in-frame clones, not every one. The sample lists 130,000 to 150,000 clones, roughly 80% occurring once. The sequencing sample was made of peripheral blood. The receptors shown here come from a woman of 80 years or more with acute or convalescent COVID-19.

This chain joins TRBV7-2 and TRBJ1-1; 7 nucleotides align to TRBD1. The CDR3 consists of 18 residues. Germline loops: CDR1 SGHTA, CDR2 FQGNSA. Germline trimming cut 7 bases from V and 4 bases from J; bases unmatched to any gene: 21. The CDR3 loop is CASTKQPGQFTRGTEAFF. CDR3 coding DNA: TGTGCCAGCACCAAACAACCGGGACAGTTTACCAGGGGCACTGAAGCTTTCTTT.

This clone was recorded only once. The chain has TRBV18 and TRBJ2-5; 7 bases line up with TRBD2. The CDR3 consists of 13 residues. Germline-derived CDR1 and CDR2 are KGHSH and LQKENI. The V gene end was trimmed by 3 bases and the J gene end by 5 bases; junction bases not matched to a gene: 3. The CDR3, as DNA: TGTGCCAGCTCACCTAGCGGGCGGGAGACCCAGTACTTC. Protein: CASSPSGRETQYF.

V and J are TRBV6-4 and TRBJ2-1; 10 bases match TRBD1. The length of the CDR3 is 15 residues. With 6 bases clipped from V and 5 bases from J, the junction kept 7 bases outside the gene matches. The germline CDR1 and CDR2 sequences are MRHNA and SNTAGT. CDR3 in amino acids: CASSPTGGGNNEQFF. In DNA, the CDR3 is TGTGCCAGCAGCCCGACAGGGGGCGGTAACAATGAGCAGTTCTTC.

This clone was counted once. This chain joins TRBV5-1 and TRBJ1-3; D possibly corresponds to TRBD1 (5 bases). The V end lost 4 bases, the J end lost 0 bases, and 8 bases lay between the germline ends. The CDR3 has 14 residues. Looked up from germline, CDR1 is SGHRS and CDR2 is YFSETQ. The CDR3 loop is CASSPDSSGNTIYF. For the CDR3, the DNA is TGCGCCAGCAGCCCAGACAGCTCTGGAAACACCATATATTTT.

The V and J genes are TRBV27 and TRBJ1-1; TRBD1 is a possible D gene (5 bases). V was trimmed by 6 bases and J by 4 bases, leaving 18 bases between them. Germline CDR1 and CDR2: MNHEY and SMNVEV (reference sequence). This CDR3 comprises 15 residues. Written as DNA, the CDR3 is TGTGCCAGCAGCCCTCTTGGCGCGGGGACCACTGAAGCTTTCTTT. Its translation: CASSPLGAGTTEAFF.

This chain links TRBV5-1 with TRBJ1-1; 11 positions agree with TRBD1. CDR3 length: 16 residues. Germline V gene sequence: CDR1 SGHRS, CDR2 YFSETQ. With V trimmed by 4 bases and J by 5 bases, 10 bases remained unmatched. The CDR3 is CASSPGTGGAGTEAFF. The CDR3 DNA reads TGCGCCAGCAGCCCCGGGACAGGGGGTGCGGGGACTGAAGCTTTCTTT.

The V gene is TRBV7-3, the J gene TRBJ1-1; possibly TRBD1 for D (5 bases). In germline, CDR1 is SGHTA, CDR2 FQGTGA. Trimming shortened V by 6 bases and J by 3 bases, and 14 bases separated the two germline ends. The CDR3 runs 14 residues. CDR3 DNA sequence: TGTGCCAGCAGGCTATCCGGGGGGGACACTGAAGCTTTCTTT. Protein: CASRLSGGDTEAFF.

V usage is TRBV5-6 and J usage is TRBJ1-2; TRBD1 matches at 7 bases. Unmatched junction bases numbered 12, after V lost 3 bases and J lost 4 bases. This CDR3 contains 16 residues. Germline V gene lookup returns CDR1 SGHDT and CDR2 YYEEEE. The CDR3 coding sequence is TGTGCCAGCAGCTCCGACAGGGAGAGGCTCCTCTATGGCTACACCTTC. Its translation: CASSSDRERLLYGYTF.

The chain combines TRBV10-3 with TRBJ1-4; D might be TRBD1 (5 bases). Germline CDR1 is ENHRY and CDR2 is SYGVKD. V lost 10 bases and J 8 bases, leaving 17 bases between the germline ends. CDR3 length equals 13 residues. The CDR3 here is CATGSRFWEKLFF. The CDR3 bases are TGTGCCACAGGGTCGCGTTTTTGGGAAAAACTGTTTTTT.

The gene calls are TRBV19 and TRBJ1-2, with D hard to call. This CDR3 is built from 17 residues. The germline V gene encodes CDR1 LNHDA and CDR2 SQIVND (reference sequence). V shed 3 bases and J shed 0 bases, with 17 bases lying between them. The CDR3 spells CASSMSRRRRPNYGYTF. CDR3 DNA: TGTGCCAGTAGTATGTCGAGGAGACGGCGTCCTAACTATGGCTACACCTTC.

This chain uses TRBV28 with TRBJ1-2; D is undetermined. The CDR3 loop spans 13 amino acids. V was trimmed by 7 bases and J by 1 base, leaving 10 bases between them. Germline lookup yields CDR1 MDHEN and CDR2 SYDVKM. The CDR3 DNA is TGTGCCAGCAAGAGGAACGGTAACTATGGCTACACCTTC. Amino acid sequence: CASKRNGNYGYTF.

The J gene is TRBJ2-4, the V gene TRBV2; 7 bases agree with TRBD1. J was trimmed by 5 bases and V by 4 bases; bases with no gene match: 2. The CDR3 is made up of 13 amino acids. The germline V gene encodes CDR1 SNHLY and CDR2 FYNNEI. The CDR3 bases are TGTGCCAGCAGTGGAACAGGGGAAAACATTCAGTACTTC. Its protein is CASSGTGENIQYF. The full variable domain, rest sourced from reference TRBV2 and TRBJ2-4, is EPEVTQTPSHQVTQMGQEVILRCVPISNHLYFYWYRQILGQKVEFLVSFYNNEISEKSEIFDDQFSVERPDGSNFTLKIRSTKLEDSAMYFCASSGTGENIQYFGAGTRLSVL.

This chain joins TRBV5-1 and TRBJ2-1; 7 positions agree with TRBD1. This CDR3 comprises 15 residues. Germline V CDR1 and CDR2: SGHRS, YFSETQ. Unmatched junction bases numbered 10, after V lost 4 bases and J lost 6 bases. Here the CDR3 reads CASSPSNRGRNEQFF. The CDR3 nucleotides are TGCGCCAGCAGCCCCTCTAACAGGGGACGCAATGAGCAGTTCTTC.

This chain links TRBV10-2 with TRBJ2-5, with a tentative D call TRBD1 (8 bases). The CDR3 has 14 residues. Germline assignment: CDR1 WSHSY and CDR2 SAAADI. The V and J ends lost 6 bases and 4 bases respectively, with 15 bases between them. The CDR3, as DNA: TGCGCCAGCAGCCACAGGGGGGGAGGAGAGACCCAGTACTTC. Amino acid sequence: CASSHRGGGETQYF.

This rearrangement joins TRBV15 to TRBJ2-5; 9 bases agree with TRBD2. There are 16 residues in the CDR3. V was pared by 0 bases and J by 2 bases, with 4 bases of the junction left unmatched. Germline V CDR1 and CDR2: LNHNV, YYDKDF (reference sequence). The CDR3 DNA reads TGTGCCACCAGCAGAGATGTCAGCGGGGGGCAAGAGACCCAGTACTTC. Encoded protein: CATSRDVSGGQETQYF.

The DNA of the CDR3 is TGTGCCACCAGTGATGGAGGGGTTAGCACAGATACGCAGTATTTT. It translates to CATSDGGVSTDTQYF. The chain recombines TRBV24-1 with TRBJ2-3, with D possibly TRBD2 on 6 matching bases. The CDR3 runs 15 residues. Trimming left V 3 bases short and J 0 bases short, with 9 bases between. Germline CDR1 reads KGHDR; CDR2 reads SFDVKD.

V is TRBV7-2 and J is TRBJ1-6; D unresolved. This CDR3 has 15 residues. V dropped 1 base and J dropped 14 bases, with 18 bases sitting between them. The germline CDR1 and CDR2 sequences are SGHTA and FQGNSA. CDR3 protein: CASSLGGLGAKTLHF. The CDR3 nucleotides are TGTGCCAGCAGCTTAGGAGGTTTGGGTGCTAAGACCCTCCACTTT.

This rearrangement joins TRBV27 to TRBJ1-5; tentatively, D is TRBD1 (6 bases). Trimming left V 5 bases short and J 5 bases short, with 13 bases between. The CDR3 has 14 residues. Germline values: CDR1 MNHEY, CDR2 SMNVEV (reference sequence). The CDR3 DNA reads TGTGCCAGCAGTCCGAGACAGGACTATCAGCCCCAGCATTTT. It codes for CASSPRQDYQPQHF.

The chain links TRBV7-9 to TRBJ1-2, with TRBD1 matching 7 bases. This CDR3 has 15 amino acids. Germline V gene sequence: CDR1 SEHNR, CDR2 FQNEAQ (reference sequence). With V trimmed by 5 bases and J by 2 bases, 8 bases remained unmatched. The CDR3 loop is CASSPTSTGNYGYTF. The CDR3 coding sequence is TGTGCCAGCAGCCCCACCTCGACAGGGAACTATGGCTACACCTTC.

V is TRBV5-1 and J is TRBJ2-3, with TRBD1 matching over 7 bases. The V and J ends lost 4 bases and 0 bases, in that order; junction bases with no gene match: 5. CDR3 length: 15 amino acids. CDR1 is SGHRS and CDR2 is YFSETQ in the germline V gene. CDR3 in amino acids: CASSTGTVSTDTQYF. Here the CDR3 DNA reads TGCGCCAGCAGCACAGGGACAGTTAGCACAGATACGCAGTATTTT.